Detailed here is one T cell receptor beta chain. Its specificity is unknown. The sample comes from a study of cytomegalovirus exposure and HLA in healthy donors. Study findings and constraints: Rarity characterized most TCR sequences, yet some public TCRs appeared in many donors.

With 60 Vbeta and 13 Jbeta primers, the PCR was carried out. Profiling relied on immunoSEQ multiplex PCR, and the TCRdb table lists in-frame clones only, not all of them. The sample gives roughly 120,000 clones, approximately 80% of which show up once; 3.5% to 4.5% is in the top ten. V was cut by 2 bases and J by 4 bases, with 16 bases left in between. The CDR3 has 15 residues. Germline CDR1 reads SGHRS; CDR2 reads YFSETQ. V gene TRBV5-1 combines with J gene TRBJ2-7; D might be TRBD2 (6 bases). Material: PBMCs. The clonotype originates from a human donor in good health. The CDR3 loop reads CASSFLAGSVYEQYF. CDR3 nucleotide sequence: TGCGCCAGCAGCTTCCTGGCGGGGAGCGTGTACGAGCAGTACTTC.